The 5 T cell receptor beta chains reported below all come from one sample, sequenced in a study of regulatory T cells in long-lasting Graves disease. Time point here: newly diagnosed GD, antithyroid drugs for less than 3 months. Extracted RNA from PBMCs served as the source of the TCR library. CDR3 regions were amplified by Arm-PCR using iRepertoire HTBI primers to build TCR beta libraries. One entry per CDR3 protein results from TCRdb running MiXCR on the multiplex PCR reads. The table includes hundreds of thousands of distinct CDR3 sequences, roughly a sixth detected once. In addition, the sample was reused for a study of T cells in Graves' hyperthyroidism and ophthalmopathy.

Sequencing used peripheral blood mononuclear cells (PBMCs), obtained at new diagnosis, from a patient treated with antithyroid drugs. Source of these receptors: a man aged 35-49 years with Graves disease.

This clonotype was observed at least ten times. This chain connects TRBV7-2 to TRBJ2-1, with TRBD1 as a possible D gene (6 bases). There are 15 residues in the CDR3. Germline CDR1 SGHTA, CDR2 FQGNSA. V shed 5 bases and J shed 10 bases, with 21 bases lying between them. CDR3 in DNA: TGTGCCAGCAGCGAATGGACAGCTTCCCGCATCGAGCAGTTCTTC. Translating it yields CASSEWTASRIEQFF.

The V and J genes are TRBV29-1 and TRBJ2-5, with a weak D call TRBD1 (5 bases). Germline V gene lookup returns CDR1 SQVTM and CDR2 ANQGSEA. The CDR3 has 12 residues. Deletions cut 7 bases from V and 1 base from J, with 10 bases between. The CDR3 loop reads CSAGQAQETQYF. As DNA, the CDR3 is TGCAGCGCCGGACAAGCCCAAGAGACCCAGTACTTC.

The genes are TRBV5-5 and TRBJ2-1; D is unresolved. This CDR3 is 17 amino acids long. The germline V and J ends were trimmed by 0 bases and 0 bases, with 13 bases remaining between them. CDR1 is SGHKS, CDR2 YYEKEE, per germline (reference sequence). The CDR3 reads CASSLAAIVSSYNEQFF. CDR3 bases: TGTGCCAGCAGCTTGGCGGCGATCGTAAGCTCCTACAATGAGCAGTTCTTC.

This clonotype was counted ten times or more. The J gene is TRBJ2-7, the V gene TRBV27; 10 nucleotides agree with TRBD2. Germline CDR1 and CDR2: MNHEY and SMNVEV (reference sequence). J gave up 0 bases and V 7 bases, and 6 bases lay outside the gene matches. The CDR3 loop spans 15 amino acids. The CDR3 DNA is TGTGCCAGCAAGTTTAGCGGGGGGACCTCCTACGAGCAGTACTTC. This translates into CASKFSGGTSYEQYF.

This clonotype was recorded at least ten times. The chain recombines TRBV7-8 with TRBJ1-6; 7 bases map to TRBD1. The length of the CDR3 is 14 residues. Trimming took 8 bases from V and 3 from J; bases not matched to a gene: 4. Germline CDR1 and CDR2: SGHVS and FQNEAQ. CDR3 sequence (DNA): TGTGCCAGCGGGGACAGAAACTATAATTCACCCCTCCACTTT. It encodes CASGDRNYNSPLHF.